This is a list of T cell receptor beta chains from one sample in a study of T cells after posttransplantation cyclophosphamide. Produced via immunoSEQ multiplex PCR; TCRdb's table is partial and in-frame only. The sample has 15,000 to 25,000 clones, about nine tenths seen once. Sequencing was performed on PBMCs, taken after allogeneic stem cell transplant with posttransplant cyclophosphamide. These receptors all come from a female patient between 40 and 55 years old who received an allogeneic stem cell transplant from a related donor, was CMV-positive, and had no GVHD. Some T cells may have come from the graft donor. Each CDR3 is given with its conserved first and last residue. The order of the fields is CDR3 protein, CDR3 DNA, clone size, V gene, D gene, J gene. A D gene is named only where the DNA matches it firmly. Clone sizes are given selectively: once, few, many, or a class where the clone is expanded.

CDR3aa: CASSRSSYNEQFF; CDR3nt: TGTGCCAGCAGTCGGAGCTCCTACAATGAGCAGTTCTTC; abundance: -; v_gene: TRBV27; d_gene: -; j_gene: TRBJ2-1
CDR3aa: CAISQSGYEQYF; CDR3nt: TGTGCCATCAGCCAATCAGGGTACGAGCAGTACTTC; abundance: medium-sized; v_gene: TRBV10-3; d_gene: -; j_gene: TRBJ2-7
CDR3aa: CSPARTSGRRIEQFF; CDR3nt: TGCAGTCCGGCAAGGACTAGCGGGAGGAGGATTGAGCAGTTCTTC; abundance: -; v_gene: TRBV29-1; d_gene: TRBD2; j_gene: TRBJ2-1
CDR3aa: CASKPGLGGEQYF; CDR3nt: TGTGCCAGCAAACCGGGACTAGGGGGGGAGCAGTACTTC; abundance: -; v_gene: TRBV6-5; d_gene: TRBD2; j_gene: TRBJ2-7
CDR3aa: CASSISSGSYNEQFF; CDR3nt: TGTGCCAGCAGTATATCTAGCGGTTCGTACAATGAGCAGTTCTTC; abundance: -; v_gene: TRBV27; d_gene: TRBD2; j_gene: TRBJ2-1
CDR3aa: CASSSGLQGTDTQYF; CDR3nt: TGCGCCAGCAGCTCGGGGCTACAGGGGACAGATACGCAGTATTTT; abundance: -; v_gene: TRBV5-1; d_gene: TRBD1; j_gene: TRBJ2-3
CDR3aa: CASSPTVDTEAFF; CDR3nt: TGTGCCAGCTCACCAACTGTCGACACTGAAGCTTTCTTT; abundance: -; v_gene: TRBV18; d_gene: -; j_gene: TRBJ1-1
CDR3aa: CASSLGTGEKLFF; CDR3nt: TGTGCCAGCAGCTTAGGTACAGGGGAAAAACTGTTTTTT; abundance: -; v_gene: TRBV7-2; d_gene: -; j_gene: TRBJ1-4
CDR3aa: CASSRLTGIYEQYF; CDR3nt: TGTGCCAGTAGTAGGTTGACAGGGATCTACGAGCAGTACTTC; abundance: -; v_gene: TRBV19; d_gene: TRBD1; j_gene: TRBJ2-7
CDR3aa: CASSAQGYTEAFF; CDR3nt: TGCGCCAGCAGCGCTCAGGGGTACACTGAAGCTTTCTTT; abundance: medium-sized; v_gene: TRBV10-1; d_gene: -; j_gene: TRBJ1-1
CDR3aa: CATSRETGELFF; CDR3nt: TGTGCTACTAGCCGGGAGACCGGGGAGCTGTTTTTT; abundance: few; v_gene: TRBV10-3; d_gene: -; j_gene: TRBJ2-2
CDR3aa: CASSFGDREIQYF; CDR3nt: TGTGCCAGCAGCTTTGGGGACAGGGAGATTCAGTACTTC; abundance: -; v_gene: TRBV5-4; d_gene: TRBD1; j_gene: TRBJ2-4
CDR3aa: CASSRDFQETQYF; CDR3nt: TGTGCCAGCAGCCGAGACTTCCAAGAGACCCAGTACTTC; abundance: -; v_gene: TRBV16; d_gene: -; j_gene: TRBJ2-5
CDR3aa: CASSLGARGSYNEQFF; CDR3nt: TGTGCCAGCAGCCTAGGGGCCAGGGGATCCTACAATGAGCAGTTCTTC; abundance: -; v_gene: TRBV7-9; d_gene: -; j_gene: TRBJ2-1
CDR3aa: CASSVASQAGNTIYF; CDR3nt: TGTGCCAGCAGCGTAGCATCACAGGCTGGAAACACCATATATTTT; abundance: once; v_gene: TRBV9; d_gene: -; j_gene: TRBJ1-3
CDR3aa: CASSEAYRTGDSNQPQHF; CDR3nt: TGTGCCAGCAGTGAAGCTTACCGGACAGGGGATAGCAATCAGCCCCAGCATTTT; abundance: -; v_gene: TRBV6-1; d_gene: TRBD1; j_gene: TRBJ1-5
CDR3aa: CASSPRRLAGTGHEQYF; CDR3nt: TGTGCCAGCAGCCCCCGGAGGCTAGCGGGGACAGGCCACGAGCAGTACTTC; abundance: few; v_gene: TRBV28; d_gene: -; j_gene: TRBJ2-7
CDR3aa: CASSVGAGTYEQYF; CDR3nt: TGTGCCAGCAGCGTAGGAGCGGGAACCTACGAGCAGTACTTC; abundance: -; v_gene: TRBV9; d_gene: TRBD2; j_gene: TRBJ2-7
CDR3aa: CASSYQRLNTGELFF; CDR3nt: TGCGCCAGCAGTTACCAGCGATTGAACACCGGGGAGCTGTTTTTT; abundance: -; v_gene: TRBV5-1; d_gene: -; j_gene: TRBJ2-2
CDR3aa: CASGEQGDGTEAFF; CDR3nt: TGTGCCAGCGGCGAACAGGGGGATGGCACTGAAGCTTTCTTT; abundance: -; v_gene: TRBV7-9; d_gene: TRBD1; j_gene: TRBJ1-1
CDR3aa: CASSVGLAEDTQYF; CDR3nt: TGTGCCAGCAGCGTAGGGCTGGCGGAAGATACGCAGTATTTT; abundance: -; v_gene: TRBV9; d_gene: -; j_gene: TRBJ2-3
CDR3aa: CASSLGRTDYGYTF; CDR3nt: TGTGCCAGCAGCCTTGGAAGGACAGACTATGGCTACACCTTC; abundance: few; v_gene: TRBV4-2; d_gene: -; j_gene: TRBJ1-2
CDR3aa: CASSPQRLADENEQFF; CDR3nt: TGTGCCAGCAGCCCTCAGCGGCTAGCGGACGAGAATGAGCAGTTCTTC; abundance: -; v_gene: TRBV7-8; d_gene: TRBD2; j_gene: TRBJ2-1
CDR3aa: CASSPPTGTSGRRGETQYF; CDR3nt: TGTGCCAGCAGCCCGCCCACCGGGACTAGCGGGAGAAGAGGAGAGACCCAGTACTTC; abundance: -; v_gene: TRBV9; d_gene: TRBD2; j_gene: TRBJ2-5
CDR3aa: CASSLLGLAYYNEQFF; CDR3nt: TGTGCCAGCAGTTTACTGGGACTAGCGTATTACAATGAGCAGTTCTTC; abundance: -; v_gene: TRBV27; d_gene: TRBD2; j_gene: TRBJ2-1
CDR3aa: CSVRGSFNEQFF; CDR3nt: TGCAGCGTTCGGGGATCGTTCAATGAGCAGTTCTTC; abundance: -; v_gene: TRBV29-1; d_gene: -; j_gene: TRBJ2-1
CDR3aa: CASSSQGTSGREEQYF; CDR3nt: TGTGCCAGCAGCTCGCAAGGGACTAGCGGGAGGGAGGAGCAGTACTTC; abundance: -; v_gene: TRBV7-9; d_gene: TRBD2; j_gene: TRBJ2-7
CDR3aa: CASSIPLAGLQETQYF; CDR3nt: TGTGCCAGCAGTATCCCCTTAGCGGGCCTACAAGAGACCCAGTACTTC; abundance: -; v_gene: TRBV28; d_gene: TRBD2; j_gene: TRBJ2-5
CDR3aa: CASSSFTDTQYF; CDR3nt: TGTGCCAGCAGCTCGTTCACAGATACGCAGTATTTT; abundance: few; v_gene: TRBV28; d_gene: -; j_gene: TRBJ2-3
CDR3aa: CASRYGTGGTYEQYF; CDR3nt: TGTGCCAGCAGGTACGGGACAGGGGGCACCTACGAGCAGTACTTC; abundance: -; v_gene: TRBV7-9; d_gene: TRBD1; j_gene: TRBJ2-7
CDR3aa: CASGAGGNQPQHF; CDR3nt: TGTGCCAGCGGCGCAGGGGGCAATCAGCCCCAGCATTTT; abundance: -; v_gene: TRBV2; d_gene: -; j_gene: TRBJ1-5
CDR3aa: CAWSVEGRTEAFF; CDR3nt: TGTGCCTGGAGTGTAGAGGGGAGGACTGAAGCTTTCTTT; abundance: -; v_gene: TRBV30; d_gene: -; j_gene: TRBJ1-1
CDR3aa: CAISWDTYEQYF; CDR3nt: TGTGCCATCAGCTGGGACACCTACGAGCAGTACTTC; abundance: few; v_gene: TRBV10-3; d_gene: -; j_gene: TRBJ2-7
CDR3aa: CASRDTTGGSGNTIYF; CDR3nt: TGTGCCAGCAGAGACACCACGGGGGGTTCTGGAAACACCATATATTTT; abundance: -; v_gene: TRBV6-6; d_gene: -; j_gene: TRBJ1-3
CDR3aa: CASSPSTDTQYF; CDR3nt: TGTGCCAGCAGTCCTAGCACAGATACGCAGTATTTT; abundance: -; v_gene: TRBV28; d_gene: -; j_gene: TRBJ2-3
CDR3aa: CASSPAGAWEKLFF; CDR3nt: TGTGCCAGCAGCCCAGCGGGGGCTTGGGAAAAACTGTTTTTT; abundance: few; v_gene: TRBV7-9; d_gene: -; j_gene: TRBJ1-4
CDR3aa: CASSLSGVSGETQYF; CDR3nt: TGTGCCAGCAGCTTAAGCGGGGTTTCTGGGGAGACCCAGTACTTC; abundance: -; v_gene: TRBV7-3; d_gene: -; j_gene: TRBJ2-5
CDR3aa: CASSLAGLAGGPRTGELFF; CDR3nt: TGTGCCAGCAGTTTAGCGGGGCTAGCGGGAGGGCCCCGCACCGGGGAGCTGTTTTTT; abundance: once; v_gene: TRBV28; d_gene: TRBD2; j_gene: TRBJ2-2
CDR3aa: CASTDHASARETF; CDR3nt: TGTGCCAGCACCGACCATGCCTCAGCGCGTGAGACCTTC; abundance: once; v_gene: TRBV6-6; d_gene: -; j_gene: TRBJ1-2